This T cell receptor (beta chain) derives from a study of CD8 T cells in ankylosing spondylitis. This clonotype came up many times. From the 5' RACE reads, TCRdb called clonotypes with MiXCR, one entry per CDR3 protein. The top ten clones hold about 27% of a sample with 150,000 to 200,000 distinct CDR3 sequences, about 9.9% of them seen once. The germline V and J ends were trimmed by 3 bases and 5 bases, with 11 bases remaining between them. The CDR3 covers 13 residues. The chain joins TRBV12-3 or TRBV12-4 to TRBJ2-7, with D hard to call. The origin of this receptor is a male donor with ankylosing spondylitis or in good health (not recorded which). Specimen: blood, either unsorted or a sorted T cell fraction (not recorded which). The chain's CDR3 is CASSLIGRNEQYF. CDR3 coding DNA: TGTGCCAGCAGTTTGATAGGGCGGAACGAGCAGTACTTC.